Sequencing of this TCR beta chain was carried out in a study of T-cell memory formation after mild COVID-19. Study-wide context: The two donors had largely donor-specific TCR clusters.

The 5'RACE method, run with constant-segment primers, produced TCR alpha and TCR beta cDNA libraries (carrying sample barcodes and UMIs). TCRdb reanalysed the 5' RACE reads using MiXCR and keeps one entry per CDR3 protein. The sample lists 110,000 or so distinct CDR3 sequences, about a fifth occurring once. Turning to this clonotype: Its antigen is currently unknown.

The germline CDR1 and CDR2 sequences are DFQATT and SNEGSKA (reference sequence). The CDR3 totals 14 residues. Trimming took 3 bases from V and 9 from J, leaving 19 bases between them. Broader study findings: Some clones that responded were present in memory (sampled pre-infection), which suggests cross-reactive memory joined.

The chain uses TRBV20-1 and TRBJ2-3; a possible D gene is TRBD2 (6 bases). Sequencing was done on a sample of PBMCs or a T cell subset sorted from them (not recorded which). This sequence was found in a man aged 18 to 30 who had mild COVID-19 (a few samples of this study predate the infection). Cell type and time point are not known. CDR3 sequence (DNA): TGCAGTGCTAGTCGCGGGGAGCTAGGAGCCACGCAGTATTTT. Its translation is CSASRGELGATQYF.